The sample holds many counts of the clone carrying this TCR beta chain. This entry comes from a study of regulatory T cells in long-lasting Graves disease. Combining iRepertoire HTBI primers with Arm-PCR of CDR3 regions, the authors built TCR beta libraries. TCRdb called the multiplex PCR reads again in MiXCR, with one record for every CDR3 protein. The data hold under 450,000 distinct CDR3 sequences, with 15% to 20% observed a single time. Time point here: newly diagnosed GD, antithyroid drugs for less than 3 months. PBMC RNA served as the TCR library source. Doctors identified Graves' disease using the American Thyroid Association guidelines. These data also formed part of another study, on T cells in Graves' hyperthyroidism and ophthalmopathy.

This sequence was found in a woman between 18 and 29 years old with Graves disease. This specimen was peripheral blood mononuclear cells (PBMCs), taken at new diagnosis, from a patient treated with antithyroid drugs.

CDR3 protein: CSAEGKLAHNEQFF. CDR3 in DNA: TGCAGTGCTGAGGGGAAGCTAGCCCACAATGAGCAGTTCTTC. V gene TRBV20-1 combines with J gene TRBJ2-1; D possibly matches TRBD1 or TRBD2 (5 bases each). Germline CDR1 reads DFQATT; CDR2 reads SNEGSKA (reference sequence). V lost 5 bases, J lost 5 bases, and 16 bases lay in between. The CDR3 runs 14 residues.